The source of this TCR beta chain is a study of T-cell reconstitution after alpha-beta-depleted transplantation in children. This clonotype was seen a handful of times. Its specificity is not known. It was with unique molecular identifiers that the TCRbeta library was prepared. TCRdb itself ran the PCR reads through MiXCR, one entry per CDR3 protein. The sample consists of about 540,000 distinct CDR3 sequences, 25% to 30% of them appearing once. Study-wide results and limits: Surviving recipient cells, namely T cells and thymic progenitors, were the source of high day-60 TCRbeta diversity in some patients. Among T cells one year after transplant, newly produced cells accounted for most counts and diversity. In patients about two months after transplant, alpha-beta T cells reportedly arose from several hundred expanded graft clones.

This CDR3 spans 18 amino acids. The germline V gene has CDR1 SGHRS and CDR2 YFSETQ. The ends lost 4 bases at V and 5 bases at J; junction bases unmatched: 14. The chain employs TRBV5-1 and TRBJ2-7, with 14 bases lining up with TRBD2. This receptor was obtained from a boy younger than two with Wiskott-Aldrich syndrome, due to receive a stem cell transplant. Material: PBMCs, obtained before TCRalphabeta/CD19-depleted stem cell transplant. CDR3 sequence reads: CASSPFGLAGGLSNEQYF. Here the CDR3 DNA reads TGCGCCAGCAGCCCATTTGGACTAGCGGGAGGATTAAGTAACGAGCAGTACTTC.